Listed here are 21 T cell receptor beta chains from one sample, sequenced in a study of CD8+ T cells in alopecia areata. After isolation, RNA underwent reverse transcription to generate cDNA as the sequencing template. Libraries were prepared by immunoSEQ multiplex PCR; TCRdb keeps only in-frame clonotypes and omits some of them. Of 93,000 or so clones listed, around three fifths are singletons. The specimen sequenced was CD4+ T cells sorted from blood. The receptors originated from a human donor in good health.

The rearrangement uses TRBV29-1 and TRBJ1-5; possibly TRBD1 for D (5 bases). CDR1 is SQVTM, CDR2 ANQGSEA, per germline. CDR3 length: 13 residues. Trimming cost V 3 bases and J 9 bases, with 15 bases left between them. The CDR3 nucleotides are TGCAGCGTTGAGTTCGGGGACGGGGGGCCCCAGCATTTT. Its protein is CSVEFGDGGPQHF.

Many counts were recorded for this clone. The chain couples TRBV10-3 to TRBJ1-5; 7 positions match TRBD1. The CDR3 totals 13 residues. The junction had 5 bases not matched to a gene; V was cut back by 7 bases and J by 5 bases. Per the germline V gene, CDR1 is ENHRY and CDR2 is SYGVKD. CDR3 in DNA: TGTGCCATCAAGGGGGCGGGAGATCAGCCCCAGCATTTT. Translated: CAIKGAGDQPQHF.

The sample holds many counts of this clone. V gene TRBV5-1 combines with J gene TRBJ2-2, with D possibly called TRBD1 or TRBD2 (5 bases each). V was cut by 1 base and J by 2 bases, with 9 bases left in between. The CDR3 has 15 amino acids. Germline values: CDR1 SGHRS, CDR2 YFSETQ. CDR3 in DNA: TGCGCCAGCAGCTTGAGAGGGGATAACACCGGGGAGCTGTTTTTT. It is translated as CASSLRGDNTGELFF.

This clone was counted only a few times. The V gene is TRBV19, the J gene TRBJ2-2; D may be TRBD1 (6 bases). The CDR3 loop spans 14 amino acids. The germline V gene has CDR1 LNHDA and CDR2 SQIVND (reference sequence). V shed 3 bases and J shed 7 bases, with 12 bases lying between them. The chain's CDR3 is CASSIPGVDGELFF. CDR3 DNA sequence: TGTGCCAGTAGTATCCCAGGGGTGGACGGGGAGCTGTTTTTT.

This clone was counted between two and nine times. V usage is TRBV30 and J usage is TRBJ1-2, with D possibly matching TRBD1 (6 bases). CDR3 length: 14 amino acids. The germline gives CDR1 GTSNPN, CDR2 SVGIG (reference sequence). V was trimmed by 2 bases and J by 4 bases, leaving 14 bases between them. As DNA, the CDR3 is TGTGCCTGGAGTAGTCAGGGGCTTGGCTATGGCTACACCTTC. Translation gives CAWSSQGLGYGYTF.

The V gene is TRBV4-1, the J gene TRBJ1-5; the D is unclear. CDR1 MGHRA and CDR2 YSYEKL come from the germline V gene. The CDR3 runs 14 residues. With 4 bases removed from V and 5 bases from J, the gap between germline ends came to 12 bases. CDR3 loop: CASSLIPGDQPQHF. CDR3 DNA sequence: TGCGCCAGCAGCCTAATCCCGGGCGATCAGCCCCAGCATTTT.

CDR3 sequence reads: CASSLDSYGYTF. The CDR3 DNA sequence: TGTGCCAGCAGCTTGGACAGCTATGGCTACACCTTC. The V call is TRBV7-2, the J call TRBJ1-2; D perhaps matches TRBD1 (6 bases). In germline, CDR1 is SGHTA, CDR2 FQGNSA. There are 12 residues in the CDR3. V dropped 3 bases and J dropped 4 bases, with 6 bases sitting between them.

This clone was observed once. The rearrangement links TRBV6-5 to TRBJ1-1; tentatively, D is TRBD1 (5 bases). Per germline, CDR1 MNHEY and CDR2 SVGAGI. CDR3 length equals 13 residues. The V end was cut by 8 bases, the J end by 7 bases, with 17 bases between. The CDR3 loop reads CASGRGFGGEAFF. CDR3 DNA: TGTGCCAGCGGCCGGGGATTCGGGGGTGAAGCTTTCTTT.

The rearrangement links TRBV18 to TRBJ2-2; 7 positions agree with TRBD2. CDR1 is KGHSH and CDR2 is LQKENI in the germline V gene. CDR3 length: 15 amino acids. J lost 4 bases, V lost 10 bases, and 12 bases had no gene match. CDR3 nucleotide sequence: TGTGCCACCCGACCAGGAGCGGGACTCACCGGGGAGCTGTTTTTT. This codes for CATRPGAGLTGELFF.

The chain is built from TRBV29-1 and TRBJ1-1; D uncertain. V shed 2 bases and J shed 8 bases, with 12 bases lying between them. CDR1 and CDR2 (germline): SQVTM, ANQGSEA. This CDR3 has 12 residues. This CDR3 is CSVEIRVAEAFF. DNA of the CDR3: TGCAGCGTTGAAATACGGGTGGCCGAAGCTTTCTTT.

This chain joins TRBV27 and TRBJ2-2; no firm D call. The germline V gene encodes CDR1 MNHEY and CDR2 SMNVEV (reference sequence). V lost 6 bases and J 4 bases, leaving 18 bases between the germline ends. This CDR3 comprises 16 residues. CDR3 sequence reads: CASRREQGWSTGELFF. The CDR3 DNA follows: TGTGCCAGCAGACGAGAACAAGGTTGGAGCACCGGGGAGCTGTTTTTT.

This chain joins TRBV29-1 and TRBJ2-3, with D hard to call. Germline CDR1 is SQVTM and CDR2 is ANQGSEA. The CDR3 runs to 13 residues. Trimming took off 8 bases at V and 0 bases at J, with 12 bases between the two ends. DNA of the CDR3: TGCAGCATCGAGGTAGTCAGCACAGATACGCAGTATTTT. It encodes CSIEVVSTDTQYF.

This clone was detected a few times. The chain uses TRBV7-6 and TRBJ2-5, with D hard to call. The V and J ends lost 3 bases and 5 bases respectively, with 10 bases between them. Per the germline V gene, CDR1 is SGHVS and CDR2 is FNYEAQ. The length of the CDR3 is 13 residues. The CDR3 loop reads CASSFGRQETQYF. In DNA form, the CDR3 reads TGTGCCAGCAGCTTTGGCCGGCAGGAGACCCAGTACTTC.

The chain has TRBV11-1 and TRBJ2-1; D ambiguous. CDR3 size: 14 residues. The germline V and J ends were trimmed by 5 bases and 8 bases, with 16 bases remaining between them. CDR1 is SGHAT and CDR2 is FQDESV in the germline V gene (reference sequence). The CDR3 sequence: CASSRASLGHEQFF. The CDR3 region has the DNA TGTGCCAGCAGCAGAGCCTCGCTAGGACATGAGCAGTTCTTC.

The rearrangement uses TRBV7-2 and TRBJ2-1; D possibly corresponds to TRBD1 (7 bases). Trimming left V 3 bases short and J 1 base short, with 10 bases between. CDR1 is SGHTA, CDR2 FQGNSA, per germline. The CDR3 extends over 15 amino acids. The CDR3 bases are TGTGCCAGCAGCTTTCAGGGGGGATCCTACAATGAGCAGTTCTTC. Protein sequence: CASSFQGGSYNEQFF. Full variable domain (missing parts from reference TRBV7-2 and TRBJ2-1): GAGVSQSPSNKVTEKGKDVELRCDPISGHTALYWYRQSLGQGLEFLIYFQGNSAPDKSGLPSDRFSAERTGGSVSTLTIQRTQQEDSAVYLCASSFQGGSYNEQFFGPGTRLTVL.

V usage is TRBV29-1 and J usage is TRBJ2-5; TRBD1 matches 9 bases. Losses at the gene ends were 6 bases for V and 5 bases for J; bases not matched to a gene: 7. CDR1 SQVTM and CDR2 ANQGSEA come from the germline V gene. The CDR3 extends over 13 amino acids. The CDR3 is CSVGQGSVETQYF. CDR3 bases: TGCAGCGTCGGACAGGGGAGTGTCGAGACCCAGTACTTC.

The gene calls are TRBV5-1 and TRBJ1-2; tentatively, D is TRBD1 (5 bases). CDR1 is SGHRS and CDR2 is YFSETQ in the germline V gene. Between the trimmed V and J ends, which lost 6 bases and 2 bases, there was a span of 14 bases. The CDR3 covers 14 residues. The CDR3 bases are TGCGCCAGCAACCCCGGGGGGATCAACTATGGCTACACCTTC. Translating it yields CASNPGGINYGYTF.

This clone was recorded only once. The chain is built from TRBV7-2 and TRBJ2-7; 7 bases map to TRBD2. The CDR3 is 14 residues long. Germline lookup yields CDR1 SGHTA and CDR2 FQGNSA. V shed 4 bases and J 3 bases; nucleotides not matched to a gene: 6. The CDR3 coding sequence is TGTGCCAGCAGCTCGGGGGGAACTCTCTACGAGCAGTACTTC. Translation: CASSSGGTLYEQYF.

This rearrangement joins TRBV7-9 to TRBJ2-3, with D uncertain. This CDR3 contains 12 residues. Between the trimmed V and J ends, which lost 7 bases and 4 bases, there was a span of 9 bases. The germline CDR1 and CDR2 sequences are SEHNR and FQNEAQ (reference sequence). The DNA of the CDR3 is TGTGCCAGCACCTCCCCCTCAGATACGCAGTATTTT. This sequence encodes CASTSPSDTQYF.

There are a few counts of this clone. The genes are TRBV18 and TRBJ2-6, with TRBD1 as a possible D gene (6 bases). CDR1 is KGHSH and CDR2 is LQKENI in the germline V gene. The CDR3 runs 18 residues. Trimming took 4 bases from V and 0 from J, leaving 16 bases between them. CDR3 bases: TGTGCCAGCTCACACGGACAGCGACGATACTCTGGGGCCAACGTCCTGACTTTC. Translated: CASSHGQRRYSGANVLTF.

This clone has more than one count but fewer than ten. The V and J genes are TRBV30 and TRBJ2-7; D is possibly TRBD2 (5 bases). The V end was cut by 2 bases, the J end by 10 bases, with 15 bases between. This CDR3 is built from 12 residues. Per the germline V gene, CDR1 is GTSNPN and CDR2 is SVGIG (reference sequence). The CDR3 protein is CAWSREGGDQYF. CDR3 sequence (DNA): TGTGCCTGGAGTCGCGAGGGTGGGGATCAGTACTTC. The variable domain in full, with the rest retrieved from reference TRBV30 and TRBJ2-7, is SQTIHQWPATLVQPVGSPLSLECTVEGTSNPNLYWYRQAAGRGLQLLFYSVGIGQISSEVPQNLSASRPQDRQFILSSKKLLLSDSGFYLCAWSREGGDQYFGPGTRLTVT.